The 13 T cell receptor beta chains presented below share a single source sample, sequenced in a study of cytomegalovirus exposure and HLA in healthy donors. Primers for the PCR totalled 60 Vbeta and 13 Jbeta. Profiled with immunoSEQ multiplex PCR; TCRdb holds only in-frame clones, not every one. The sample lists about 140,000 clones, roughly 76% occurring once. Sequencing was done on a sample of PBMCs. Receptors originate from a female donor in good health and CMV-seronegative.

V gene TRBV9 combines with J gene TRBJ1-2, with TRBD1 as a possible D gene (5 bases). V was cut by 2 bases and J by 7 bases, with 18 bases left in between. The CDR3 loop spans 15 amino acids. The V gene's germline CDR1 is SGDLS and CDR2 YYNGEE. The CDR3 sequence is CASSVGGTPSSGYTF. CDR3 sequence (DNA): TGTGCCAGCAGCGTGGGAGGGACTCCCTCATCTGGCTACACCTTC.

Of note for this clone: At one of its ends the junction is not consistent with the germline gene, which may arise from a read error. This chain joins TRBV19 and TRBJ1-1, with 8 bases fitting TRBD1. The germline gives CDR1 LNHDA, CDR2 SQIVND (reference sequence). The CDR3 length is 15 residues. The CDR3 reads CASSLDRDRITEAFF. CDR3 in DNA: TGTGCCAGTAGTCTAGACCGGGACAGGATCACTGAAGCTTTCTTT.

This rearrangement joins TRBV11-3 to TRBJ1-5; TRBD1 is a possible D gene (6 bases). There are 14 residues in the CDR3. The V gene lost 1 base and the J gene lost 9 bases, with 13 bases spanning the gap. In germline, CDR1 is SGHNT, CDR2 YENEEA. For the CDR3, the DNA is TGTGCCAGCAGCTTAGGGACAGCCTTATGGCCCCAGCATTTT. Translated: CASSLGTALWPQHF.

The rearrangement links TRBV7-8 to TRBJ2-1, with 10 bases that match TRBD2. The CDR3 sequence is 17 residues long. In germline, CDR1 is SGHVS, CDR2 FQNEAQ. V shed 3 bases and J 8 bases; nucleotides not matched to a gene: 13. This chain's CDR3 is CASSFRSALAGRHEQFF. CDR3 nucleotides: TGTGCCAGCAGCTTTCGCAGCGCACTAGCGGGGCGGCATGAGCAGTTCTTC.

The CDR3 is CASSSGQGPNSPLHF. CDR3 nucleotides: TGCGCCAGCAGCTCCGGACAAGGGCCGAATTCACCCCTCCACTTT. The V call is TRBV5-1, the J call TRBJ1-6; D may be TRBD1 (5 bases). Between the trimmed V and J ends, which lost 3 bases and 7 bases, there was a span of 14 bases. Germline V gene data show CDR1 as SGHRS and CDR2 as YFSETQ. The CDR3 contains 15 residues.

The chain has TRBV7-2 and TRBJ1-1, with TRBD1 as a possible D gene (5 bases). Germline-derived CDR1 and CDR2 are SGHTA and FQGNSA. V was cut by 3 bases and J by 0 bases, with 8 bases left in between. This CDR3 is built from 14 residues. CDR3 nucleotide sequence: TGTGCCAGCAGCTTCCAGACAGTGAACACTGAAGCTTTCTTT. The encoded protein is CASSFQTVNTEAFF.

This rearrangement joins TRBV5-1 to TRBJ1-4; TRBD1 might be the D (6 bases). Germline V gives CDR1 SGHRS, CDR2 YFSETQ. V lost 0 bases, J lost 8 bases, and 8 bases lay in between. This CDR3 is built from 13 residues. Written as DNA, the CDR3 is TGCGCCAGCAGCTTGGTAGGGGGAGAAAAACTGTTTTTT. Protein sequence: CASSLVGGEKLFF.

The chain is built from TRBV11-2 and TRBJ1-1; possible D gene TRBD1, 6 bases. There are 12 residues in the CDR3. Trimming took 10 bases from V and 2 from J, leaving 11 bases between them. Germline V CDR1 and CDR2: SGHAT, FQNNGV. The CDR3 DNA sequence: TGTGCCACCGGGGGGCTAAACACTGAAGCTTTCTTT. This codes for CATGGLNTEAFF.

The chain uses TRBV6-1 and TRBJ2-5; 10 bases align to TRBD2. Trimming took 1 base from V and 8 from J; bases not matched to a gene: 4. CDR1 is MNHNS, CDR2 SASEGT, per germline. The CDR3 extends over 14 amino acids. In DNA, the CDR3 is TGTGCCAGCAGTGAAGTGGCTAGCGGGAGAACCCAGTACTTC. Protein: CASSEVASGRTQYF.

J is TRBJ1-6 and V is TRBV6-6; 9 nucleotides match TRBD1. Germline assignment: CDR1 MNHNY and CDR2 SVGAGI (reference sequence). The CDR3 totals 14 residues. V shed 7 bases, J shed 10 bases, and the junction held 8 bases outside the gene matches. The CDR3 nucleotides are TGTGCCAGCAATATACAGGGGGCCGGATCACCCCTCCACTTT. Translation: CASNIQGAGSPLHF.

The rearrangement uses TRBV6-5 and TRBJ1-4; unclear D gene. The ends were cut back, 1 base at V and 5 bases at J, with 8 bases in the middle. This CDR3 has 14 residues. The germline V gene has CDR1 MNHEY and CDR2 SVGAGI. CDR3 residues: CASSYFSGNEKLFF. Written as DNA, the CDR3 is TGTGCCAGCAGTTACTTCTCGGGGAATGAAAAACTGTTTTTT.

The chain uses TRBV25-1 and TRBJ2-7; D perhaps matches TRBD2 (6 bases). The ends were cut back, 10 bases at V and 3 bases at J, with 7 bases in the middle. The CDR3 consists of 10 residues. CDR1 is MGHDK and CDR2 is SYGVNS in the germline V gene. In nucleotides, the CDR3 is TGTGCCACCGGGGGCTACGAGCAGTACTTC. It translates to CATGGYEQYF.

In this sample, this clone turned up a few times. The chain links TRBV25-1 to TRBJ1-5; 7 bases are a match to TRBD1. The V gene end was trimmed by 2 bases and the J gene end by 7 bases; junction bases not matched to a gene: 8. This CDR3 comprises 15 residues. Germline V gene data show CDR1 as MGHDK and CDR2 as SYGVNS. The CDR3 loop is CASSEDRDTEQPQHF. The CDR3 region has the DNA TGTGCCAGCAGTGAAGACAGGGACACGGAACAGCCCCAGCATTTT.